Sequencing of this T cell receptor (beta chain) was carried out in a study of cytomegalovirus exposure and HLA in healthy donors. The PCR used 60 Vbeta and 13 Jbeta primers. Profiled with immunoSEQ multiplex PCR; TCRdb holds only in-frame clones, not every one. The data show some 120,000 clones, roughly four fifths seen once. This CDR3 comprises 16 residues. V shed 4 bases and J shed 1 base, with 17 bases lying between them. Germline-derived CDR1 and CDR2 are SGHDT and YYEEEE. The donors (healthy individuals) were bone marrow donors. Sequencing was done on a sample of PBMCs. The sequence derives from a man aged 35 to 55 in good health and CMV-seronegative. The chain combines TRBV5-6 with TRBJ2-5, with D perhaps matching TRBD1 (6 bases). This CDR3 reads CASSKGGQSLQETQYF. As DNA, the CDR3 is TGTGCCAGCAGCAAGGGCGGACAGTCCCTCCAAGAGACCCAGTACTTC. Full variable domain (missing parts from reference TRBV5-6 and TRBJ2-5): DAGVTQSPTHLIKTRGQQVTLRCSPKSGHDTVSWYQQALGQGPQFIFQYYEEEERQRGNFPDRFSGHQFPNYSSELNVNALLLGDSALYLCASSKGGQSLQETQYFGPGTRLLVL.